The T cell receptor (beta chain) under discussion was sequenced for a study of shared clonotypes between healthy human individuals. Notes on the study in general: A small donor pool kept down the genetic and exposure-history diversity that was represented. Researchers sampled only blood; tissue repertoires likely differ. A handful of donors showed sharing of approximately 5% of naive CD4 clonotypes.

Sequencing was performed with immunoSEQ multiplex PCR; in TCRdb, only in-frame clones are kept and a portion is missing. Of some 2.1 million clones in the sample, 90% to 95% were seen once. The naive CD8 population came from CD45RO-negative cells selected for CCR7, without terminally differentiated effector memory CD45RA+ cells. Note on this clone: Its specificity is not known.

J gave up 4 bases and V 6 bases, and 7 bases lay outside the gene matches. CDR3 length equals 16 residues. Looked up from germline, CDR1 is SGHNT and CDR2 is YYREEE (reference sequence). The rearrangement uses TRBV5-4 and TRBJ2-1; TRBD2 aligns across 13 bases. The source of this sequence is a man in his late teens or twenties in good health. Some clones in this sample may be carry-over from other donors' samples. Source material: naive CD8+ T cells from PBMCs. The CDR3 is CASNELAGGYYNEQFF. The CDR3 DNA sequence: TGTGCCAGCAACGAACTAGCGGGAGGGTATTACAATGAGCAGTTCTTC.